This entry concerns a single T cell receptor (beta chain). These data originate in a study of blood T cell repertoires in COVID-19. Overall study context: Samples came from the United States, Italy and Spain, spanning acute and convalescent COVID-19.

As handled by the study authors: From reference gene primer amplification, estimates of nucleated cell counts were derived. Sequenced by immunoSEQ multiplex PCR; TCRdb stores in-frame clones only, minus some. V and J calls and clone size are copied from that table; D and trimming were computed from the DNA. Counted here are 350,000 or so clones, 88% occurring once; the ten biggest clones make up approximately 0.97%. Participants had their cohort set by participant-reported clinical history. Exposed enrollees encountered a COVID-19 case at some point within 2 weeks before study entry. Trimming cost V 3 bases and J 15 bases, with 15 bases left between them. The length of the CDR3 is 12 residues. Per the germline V gene, CDR1 is KGHSH and CDR2 is LQKENI.

This receptor was obtained from a woman between 25 and 40 years old who had been exposed to COVID-19. The rearrangement joins TRBV18 to TRBJ2-4; the D gene is possibly TRBD2 (6 bases). Sample: PBMCs or T cells enriched from blood (not recorded which). CDR3 in DNA: TGTGCCAGCTCACCTGAGGAGGGCCTGAGGTACTTC. Amino acid sequence: CASSPEEGLRYF.